These T cell receptor beta chains were read from a single sample in a study of CD8 T cells in ankylosing spondylitis. TCRdb redid the calling of the 5' RACE reads with MiXCR, one entry per CDR3 protein. The sample lists 250,000 to 350,000 distinct CDR3 sequences; 6.5% to 10% were seen once. The sample was blood, either unsorted or a sorted T cell fraction (not recorded which). The receptors here all came from a male donor with ankylosing spondylitis. The CDR3 runs from the conserved cysteine through the conserved F or W. D genes are given only for firm matches. Not all rows give a size; the values are once, few, many and, for expanded clones, a class.

d_gene	v_gene	len	abundance	j_gene	CDR3aa	CDR3nt
TRBD2	TRBV6-2/TRBV6-3	16	few	TRBJ2-7	CASRLRGGTSGLEQYF	TGTGCCAGCAGGCTACGGGGGGGCACTAGCGGCCTCGAGCAGTACTTC
NA	TRBV20-1	13	NA	TRBJ2-2	CSAALANTGELFF	TGCAGTGCGGCCCTAGCGAACACCGGGGAGCTGTTTTTT
TRBD2	TRBV4-2	17	NA	TRBJ2-7	CASTPETQSGRSYEQYF	TGTGCCAGCACACCCGAGACACAGAGCGGGAGGTCCTACGAGCAGTACTTC
NA	TRBV7-2	14	many	TRBJ2-3	CASSLGLSTDTQYF	TGTGCCAGCAGCTTAGGGCTTAGTACAGATACGCAGTATTTT
NA	TRBV5-1	16	NA	TRBJ2-7	CASRIVTDSFSYEQYF	TGCGCCAGCAGGATTGTAACGGATTCCTTTTCCTACGAGCAGTACTTC
TRBD2	TRBV29-1	15	few	TRBJ2-1	CSEIGLAGARDEQFF	TGCAGCGAGATCGGACTAGCGGGAGCGCGGGATGAGCAGTTCTTC
NA	TRBV10-3	14	many	TRBJ2-2	CAISDGLNTGELFF	TGTGCCATCAGTGATGGTTTGAACACCGGGGAGCTGTTTTTT
TRBD2	TRBV6-1	17	NA	TRBJ2-5	CASRGGLAGLQAETQYF	TGTGCCAGCAGAGGGGGACTAGCGGGACTGCAGGCAGAGACCCAGTACTTC
TRBD2	TRBV12-3/TRBV12-4	16	many	TRBJ2-1	CASTGGLAGLEVEQFF	TGTGCCAGCACGGGGGGACTAGCGGGCTTAGAGGTTGAGCAGTTCTTC
TRBD1	TRBV28	15	NA	TRBJ2-7	CASSGMGQVIYEQYF	TGTGCCAGCAGTGGAATGGGACAGGTTATCTACGAGCAGTACTTC
TRBD1	TRBV5-1	15	few	TRBJ2-1	CASSLVWTGNNEQFF	TGCGCCAGCAGCTTGGTTTGGACAGGTAACAATGAGCAGTTCTTC
NA	TRBV27	16	NA	TRBJ1-1	CASSPWTVRLNTEAFF	TGTGCCAGCAGTCCGTGGACGGTTCGGCTGAACACTGAAGCTTTCTTT
NA	TRBV4-2	18	many	TRBJ1-5	CASSQGGPELGSNQPQHF	TGTGCCAGCAGCCAAGGGGGTCCAGAGTTGGGTAGCAATCAGCCCCAGCATTTT
TRBD1	TRBV20-1	14	few	TRBJ2-7	CSAGTGGASYEQYF	TGCAGTGCGGGGACAGGGGGGGCCTCCTACGAGCAGTACTTC
TRBD1	TRBV29-1	15	NA	TRBJ2-4	CSPIRGREAKNIQYF	TGCAGCCCGATTAGGGGGCGAGAAGCCAAAAACATTCAGTACTTC
NA	TRBV6-2/TRBV6-3	17	few	TRBJ2-7	CASSYPQRTARPYEQYF	TGTGCCAGCAGTTACCCGCAAAGGACAGCCCGTCCCTACGAGCAGTACTTC
NA	TRBV7-2	16	NA	TRBJ1-6	CASSLSGGPGNSPLHF	TGTGCCAGCAGCTTATCCGGGGGACCAGGGAATTCACCCCTCCACTTT
NA	TRBV4-1	13	NA	TRBJ2-7	CASSHRTAYEQYF	TGCGCCAGCAGCCATCGGACAGCATACGAGCAGTACTTC
NA	TRBV12-5	12	NA	TRBJ1-5	CASGGWNQPQHF	TGTGCTAGTGGTGGGTGGAATCAGCCCCAGCATTTT
TRBD1	TRBV27	14	few	TRBJ1-1	CASRRTGRNTEAFF	TGTGCCAGCAGGCGGACAGGGCGGAACACTGAAGCTTTCTTT
TRBD2	TRBV28	15	NA	TRBJ2-7	CASSLSWLAGREQYF	TGTGCCAGCAGTTTATCGTGGCTAGCGGGCCGGGAGCAGTACTTC
TRBD2	TRBV5-1	15	few	TRBJ2-1	CASPERAGIYNEQFF	TGCGCCAGCCCGGAGAGAGCGGGAATCTACAATGAGCAGTTCTTC
TRBD2	TRBV5-1	17	many	TRBJ2-3	CASSFGLAGGPVDTQYF	TGCGCCAGCAGCTTTGGACTAGCGGGAGGGCCTGTAGATACGCAGTATTTT
TRBD2	TRBV15	17	NA	TRBJ2-3	CATSPPWSGRGPDTQYF	TGTGCCACCAGCCCCCCTTGGAGCGGGAGAGGACCAGATACGCAGTATTTT
TRBD2	TRBV12-3/TRBV12-4	15	NA	TRBJ2-7	CASSPRGELGYEQYF	TGTGCCAGCAGTCCACGGGGGGAACTGGGCTACGAGCAGTACTTC
TRBD1	TRBV12-5	15	NA	TRBJ2-1	CASGPWEQGATGQFF	TGTGCTAGTGGTCCGTGGGAACAGGGGGCGACAGGGCAGTTCTTC
NA	TRBV28	18	many	TRBJ2-2	CASSESTGWESGTGELFF	TGTGCCAGCAGTGAATCGACAGGCTGGGAAAGTGGGACCGGGGAGCTGTTTTTT
NA	TRBV7-9	15	few	TRBJ2-7	CASSQGGLTLYEQYF	TGTGCCAGCAGCCAGGGGGGACTCACTCTCTACGAGCAGTACTTC
NA	TRBV18	15	many	TRBJ1-2	CASSQGIAGSYGYTF	TGTGCCAGCTCACAAGGGATCGCAGGGAGCTATGGCTACACCTTC
NA	TRBV27	15	few	TRBJ1-1	CASSPRQIGVTEAFF	TGTGCCAGCAGTCCCCGACAGATTGGGGTCACTGAAGCTTTCTTT
TRBD2	TRBV3-1	15	few	TRBJ2-3	CASSVTSGRPDTQYF	TGTGCCAGCAGTGTGACTAGCGGGAGACCTGATACGCAGTATTTT
NA	TRBV5-1	15	few	TRBJ2-3	CASSRTSRDTDTQYF	TGCGCCAGCAGCCGTACTTCCAGGGACACAGATACGCAGTATTTT
TRBD1	TRBV20-1	14	few	TRBJ2-3	CSARGQGYTDTQYF	TGCAGTGCTAGGGGACAGGGGTACACAGATACGCAGTATTTT
NA	TRBV29-1	16	few	TRBJ2-1	CSVPPLASVGYNEQFF	TGCAGCGTCCCCCCCCTAGCGTCCGTAGGCTACAATGAGCAGTTCTTC
NA	TRBV21-1	15	NA	TRBJ2-3	CASSNWDRGTDTQYF	TGTGCCAGCAGCAATTGGGACAGGGGGACAGATACGCAGTATTTT
NA	TRBV27	14	NA	TRBJ1-4	CASSPGGAGEKLFF	TGTGCCAGCAGTCCGGGGGGGGCCGGGGAAAAACTGTTTTTT
NA	TRBV7-9	14	few	TRBJ2-3	CASSPLLGSHTQYF	TGTGCCAGCAGCCCCCTCCTAGGGTCACATACGCAGTATTTT
TRBD2	TRBV3-1	16	many	TRBJ2-7	CASRRRRLAESYEQYF	TGTGCCAGCAGGCGTAGGCGACTAGCGGAATCCTACGAGCAGTACTTC
NA	TRBV7-9	15	NA	TRBJ2-5	CASSLGQEIKETQYF	TGTGCCAGCAGCTTAGGACAGGAGATTAAAGAGACCCAGTACTTC
TRBD1	TRBV7-9	15	NA	TRBJ2-2	CASRPGQSNTGELFF	TGTGCCAGCAGGCCGGGACAGTCGAACACCGGGGAGCTGTTTTTT
NA	TRBV4-3	15	many	TRBJ2-1	CASSQGATNYNEQFF	TGCGCCAGCAGCCAAGGCGCGACAAATTACAATGAGCAGTTCTTC
TRBD1	TRBV10-2	14	few	TRBJ2-1	CASSAQGAGNEQFF	TGCGCCAGCAGTGCTCAGGGGGCCGGCAATGAGCAGTTCTTC
NA	TRBV11-1	12	few	TRBJ1-2	CASSEQGYGYTF	TGTGCCAGCAGCGAACAGGGCTATGGCTACACCTTC
NA	TRBV20-1	14	NA	TRBJ1-1	CSETGTTMNTEAFF	TGCAGCGAGACCGGGACAACTATGAACACTGAAGCTTTCTTT
NA	TRBV7-3	16	NA	TRBJ2-7	CASSLSRGCSSYEQYF	TGTGCCAGCAGCTTAAGTAGAGGTTGCAGCTCCTACGAGCAGTACTTC
TRBD2	TRBV6-1	14	many	TRBJ2-5	CASRRLASRETQYF	TGTGCCAGCAGAAGACTAGCCTCACGAGAGACCCAGTACTTC
NA	TRBV15	14	many	TRBJ1-2	CATSRDFVGYGYTF	TGTGCCACCAGCAGAGATTTCGTGGGCTATGGCTACACCTTC
TRBD2	TRBV29-1	15	few	TRBJ2-3	CSVESVAGSLDTQYF	TGCAGCGTTGAGTCGGTAGCGGGGTCCCTAGATACGCAGTATTTT
NA	TRBV5-1	14	few	TRBJ2-2	CASSFVRESGELFF	TGCGCCAGCAGCTTTGTCAGGGAGAGCGGGGAGCTGTTTTTT
TRBD1	TRBV12-3/TRBV12-4	15	many	TRBJ1-3	CASSLPQGARNTIYF	TGTGCCAGCAGTTTACCACAGGGGGCAAGAAACACCATATATTTT